These T cell receptor beta chains were read from a single sample in a study of T-cell memory formation after mild COVID-19. TCRdb processed the 5' RACE reads anew with MiXCR; each CDR3 protein has one entry. The sample consists of tens of thousands of distinct CDR3 sequences, roughly 10% of them appearing once. Sequencing was carried out using PBMCs or a T cell subset sorted from them (not recorded which). The receptors stem from a man in his late teens or twenties who had mild COVID-19 (a few samples of this study predate the infection). Cell type and time point are not known. The CDR3 runs from the conserved cysteine through the conserved F or W. Each record gives: clone size, D gene, J gene, V gene, CDR3 length, CDR3 protein, CDR3 DNA. The D gene is left open where the match is weak. Only some rows state a clone size, as once, few, many or a class for expanded clones.

size: .; D: .; J: TRBJ2-3; V: TRBV7-3; length: 12; CDR3: CASSRRGDTQYF; DNA: TGTGCCAGCAGCCGACGGGGAGATACGCAGTATTTT
size: many; D: .; J: TRBJ2-3; V: TRBV7-3; length: 14; CDR3: CASSSSSGADTQYF; DNA: TGTGCCAGCAGCTCCTCATCCGGGGCAGATACGCAGTATTTT
size: few; D: TRBD2; J: TRBJ2-1; V: TRBV7-6; length: 20; CDR3: CASSNSPGLAGLSSYNEQFF; DNA: TGTGCCAGCAGCAACAGCCCGGGACTAGCGGGCCTTAGCTCCTACAATGAGCAGTTCTTC
size: few; D: .; J: TRBJ1-1; V: TRBV5-1; length: 14; CDR3: CASSPLAPNTEAFF; DNA: TGCGCCAGCAGCCCCCTGGCCCCCAACACTGAAGCTTTCTTT
size: .; D: TRBD2; J: TRBJ2-2; V: TRBV15; length: 15; CDR3: CATSRDTGGPGELFF; DNA: TGTGCCACCAGCAGAGATACGGGGGGGCCCGGGGAGCTGTTTTTT
size: .; D: TRBD2; J: TRBJ2-5; V: TRBV7-9; length: 15; CDR3: CASSLASSGEETQYF; DNA: TGTGCCAGCAGCTTAGCGTCTAGCGGGGAAGAGACCCAGTACTTC
size: .; D: TRBD2; J: TRBJ2-5; V: TRBV7-2; length: 14; CDR3: CASKAGGPSETQYF; DNA: TGTGCCAGCAAGGCGGGGGGGCCGTCGGAGACCCAGTACTTC
size: .; D: TRBD1; J: TRBJ1-5; V: TRBV30; length: 14; CDR3: CAWSPLTGSQPQHF; DNA: TGTGCCTGGAGTCCCCTGACAGGGTCTCAGCCCCAGCATTTT
size: few; D: TRBD1; J: TRBJ2-1; V: TRBV24-1; length: 15; CDR3: CATSDYNRDRGEQFF; DNA: TGTGCCACCAGTGACTACAACCGGGACAGGGGTGAGCAGTTCTTC
size: few; D: .; J: TRBJ1-6; V: TRBV7-2; length: 16; CDR3: CASSPGSGNYNSPLHF; DNA: TGTGCCAGCAGCCCCGGAAGTGGCAACTATAATTCACCCCTCCACTTT
size: .; D: .; J: TRBJ2-1; V: TRBV30; length: 12; CDR3: CAWSVSPAEQFF; DNA: TGTGCCTGGAGTGTAAGCCCGGCTGAGCAGTTCTTC
size: many; D: .; J: TRBJ2-3; V: TRBV11-2; length: 15; CDR3: CASSLMGRRSDTQYF; DNA: TGTGCCAGCAGCTTGATGGGACGGAGGTCCGATACGCAGTATTTT
size: many; D: .; J: TRBJ2-7; V: TRBV13; length: 14; CDR3: CASSLPGPTYEQYF; DNA: TGTGCCAGCAGCTTGCCGGGACCTACCTACGAGCAGTACTTC
size: .; D: TRBD1; J: TRBJ2-1; V: TRBV3-1; length: 15; CDR3: CASSQMTGGHHEQFF; DNA: TGTGCCAGCAGCCAGATGACAGGGGGGCACCATGAGCAGTTCTTC
size: .; D: TRBD1; J: TRBJ2-5; V: TRBV12-3/TRBV12-4; length: 16; CDR3: CASSYDRQGVGETQYF; DNA: TGTGCCAGCAGTTACGATCGTCAGGGGGTTGGAGAGACCCAGTACTTC
size: many; D: TRBD2; J: TRBJ2-3; V: TRBV7-2; length: 15; CDR3: CASRGLAGNTDTQYF; DNA: TGTGCCAGCAGGGGACTAGCGGGGAATACAGATACGCAGTATTTT
size: few; D: TRBD1; J: TRBJ1-5; V: TRBV12-3/TRBV12-4; length: 14; CDR3: CASSHTGGHQPQHF; DNA: TGTGCCAGCAGCCACACAGGGGGCCATCAGCCCCAGCATTTT
size: many; D: .; J: TRBJ2-1; V: TRBV7-8; length: 17; CDR3: CASSLEEGGRSYNEQFF; DNA: TGTGCCAGCAGCTTAGAAGAGGGGGGTCGGTCCTACAATGAGCAGTTCTTC
size: .; D: TRBD1; J: TRBJ2-7; V: TRBV18; length: 15; CDR3: CASSPSGQGLYEQYF; DNA: TGTGCCAGCTCCCCGTCGGGACAGGGTCTCTACGAGCAGTACTTC
size: .; D: TRBD1; J: TRBJ1-2; V: TRBV7-2; length: 15; CDR3: CASSPRDSRNYGYTF; DNA: TGTGCCAGCAGCCCGCGGGACAGCCGTAACTATGGCTACACCTTC
size: .; D: .; J: TRBJ2-2; V: TRBV4-1; length: 16; CDR3: CASSQRGTSNTGELFF; DNA: TGCGCCAGCAGCCAACGTGGGACGTCGAACACCGGGGAGCTGTTTTTT
size: .; D: TRBD1; J: TRBJ2-1; V: TRBV6-2/TRBV6-3; length: 14; CDR3: CASSRTGVGNEQFF; DNA: TGTGCCAGCAGTCGGACAGGGGTGGGGAATGAGCAGTTCTTC
size: few; D: .; J: TRBJ2-6; V: TRBV5-1; length: 15; CDR3: CASSPRGSRANVLTF; DNA: TGCGCCAGCAGCCCACGGGGCTCTCGGGCCAACGTCCTGACTTTC
size: .; D: TRBD1; J: TRBJ2-5; V: TRBV29-1; length: 14; CDR3: CSGRTGTALETQYF; DNA: TGCAGCGGGCGGACAGGGACCGCCCTGGAGACCCAGTACTTC
size: .; D: .; J: TRBJ2-3; V: TRBV9; length: 14; CDR3: CASNAWSLTDTQYF; DNA: TGTGCCAGCAACGCTTGGTCTCTCACAGATACGCAGTATTTT
size: few; D: .; J: TRBJ1-3; V: TRBV7-6; length: 14; CDR3: CASSLEVSGNTIYF; DNA: TGTGCCAGCAGCTTAGAGGTCTCTGGAAACACCATATATTTT
size: few; D: .; J: TRBJ1-6; V: TRBV7-3; length: 13; CDR3: CASSQGFNSPLHF; DNA: TGTGCCAGCAGCCAGGGGTTTAATTCACCCCTCCACTTT
size: few; D: .; J: TRBJ2-7; V: TRBV7-2; length: 14; CDR3: CASSLERQSYEQYF; DNA: TGTGCCAGCAGCTTAGAACGGCAATCCTACGAGCAGTACTTC
size: .; D: TRBD1; J: TRBJ1-2; V: TRBV2; length: 13; CDR3: CASSVDREDGYTF; DNA: TGTGCCAGCAGTGTCGACAGGGAGGATGGCTACACCTTC
size: few; D: .; J: TRBJ2-3; V: TRBV20-1; length: 11; CDR3: CSARLTDTQYF; DNA: TGCAGTGCGAGACTCACAGATACGCAGTATTTT
size: .; D: .; J: TRBJ1-6; V: TRBV5-5; length: 14; CDR3: CASSRRGDNSPLHF; DNA: TGTGCCAGCAGCCGAAGGGGGGATAATTCACCCCTCCACTTT
size: many; D: .; J: TRBJ2-5; V: TRBV5-1; length: 15; CDR3: CASSLGDYPEETQYF; DNA: TGCGCCAGCAGCTTGGGGGATTATCCTGAGGAGACCCAGTACTTC
size: few; D: .; J: TRBJ2-5; V: TRBV4-3; length: 13; CDR3: CASSQAARGTQYF; DNA: TGCGCCAGCAGCCAGGCAGCGAGGGGGACCCAGTACTTC
size: few; D: .; J: TRBJ1-4; V: TRBV20-1; length: 15; CDR3: CSARDSVTTNEKLFF; DNA: TGCAGTGCTAGAGATTCAGTAACAACTAATGAAAAACTGTTTTTT
size: .; D: .; J: TRBJ2-3; V: TRBV7-8; length: 14; CDR3: CASSMGLTTDTQYF; DNA: TGTGCCAGCAGCATGGGACTTACCACAGATACGCAGTATTTT
size: .; D: .; J: TRBJ1-5; V: TRBV18; length: 13; CDR3: CASSPRGDQPQHF; DNA: TGTGCCAGCTCACCTCGGGGGGATCAGCCCCAGCATTTT
size: few; D: TRBD1; J: TRBJ2-3; V: TRBV7-2; length: 14; CDR3: CASSGQGGTDTQYF; DNA: TGTGCCAGCAGCGGACAGGGCGGCACAGATACGCAGTATTTT
size: few; D: .; J: TRBJ2-5; V: TRBV12-3/TRBV12-4; length: 14; CDR3: CASRPGHNQETQYF; DNA: TGTGCCAGCAGACCGGGACACAACCAAGAGACCCAGTACTTC
size: few; D: .; J: TRBJ2-2; V: TRBV9; length: 20; CDR3: CASSVDQVAPNRPNTGELFF; DNA: TGTGCCAGCAGCGTAGACCAGGTGGCGCCCAACCGACCGAACACCGGGGAGCTGTTTTTT
size: .; D: .; J: TRBJ2-1; V: TRBV5-1; length: 13; CDR3: CASSPGVGGEQFF; DNA: TGCGCCAGCAGCCCCGGCGTAGGTGGTGAGCAGTTCTTC
size: many; D: TRBD2; J: TRBJ2-2; V: TRBV6-5; length: 17; CDR3: CASSYSGLAGNTGELFF; DNA: TGTGCCAGCAGTTACTCGGGACTAGCGGGGAATACCGGGGAGCTGTTTTTT
size: many; D: .; J: TRBJ1-2; V: TRBV7-2; length: 13; CDR3: CASSPDRTYGYTF; DNA: TGTGCCAGCAGCCCGGACAGAACCTATGGCTACACCTTC
size: few; D: .; J: TRBJ1-4; V: TRBV7-2; length: 14; CDR3: CASSFGGTNEKLFF; DNA: TGTGCCAGCAGCTTCGGGGGAACTAATGAAAAACTGTTTTTT
size: few; D: .; J: TRBJ2-5; V: TRBV28; length: 13; CDR3: CASTDRIQETQYF; DNA: TGTGCCAGCACCGACAGAATCCAAGAGACCCAGTACTTC
size: few; D: TRBD2; J: TRBJ2-3; V: TRBV5-1; length: 15; CDR3: CASSSSGAPTDTQYF; DNA: TGCGCCAGCAGTAGCAGCGGGGCCCCCACAGATACGCAGTATTTT
size: many; D: .; J: TRBJ2-5; V: TRBV5-4; length: 13; CDR3: CASSLVEQETQYF; DNA: TGTGCCAGCAGCTTGGTGGAACAAGAGACCCAGTACTTC
size: few; D: .; J: TRBJ1-4; V: TRBV5-1; length: 15; CDR3: CASSYQGSSNEKLFF; DNA: TGCGCCAGCAGCTATCAGGGGAGTTCTAATGAAAAACTGTTTTTT
size: many; D: TRBD2; J: TRBJ2-1; V: TRBV7-2; length: 16; CDR3: CASSLSGSSSYNEQFF; DNA: TGTGCCAGCAGCCTTAGCGGGTCCTCCTCCTACAATGAGCAGTTCTTC
size: few; D: .; J: TRBJ2-3; V: TRBV29-1; length: 17; CDR3: CSVARSMDSIYSDTQYF; DNA: TGCAGCGTTGCCAGAAGTATGGACAGTATTTATTCAGATACGCAGTATTTT
size: few; D: TRBD1; J: TRBJ1-2; V: TRBV29-1; length: 13; CDR3: CSALGTGWYGYTF; DNA: TGCAGCGCCCTCGGGACAGGGTGGTATGGCTACACCTTC
size: .; D: .; J: TRBJ2-7; V: TRBV5-1; length: 16; CDR3: CASSLGAGRLIYEQYF; DNA: TGCGCCAGCAGCTTGGGCGCGGGCAGGTTGATCTACGAGCAGTACTTC
size: .; D: TRBD2; J: TRBJ2-3; V: TRBV24-1; length: 13; CDR3: CATQTSGTDTQYF; DNA: TGTGCCACTCAGACTAGCGGCACAGATACGCAGTATTTT
size: many; D: .; J: TRBJ2-3; V: TRBV6-6; length: 13; CDR3: CAVTSPFTDTQYF; DNA: TGTGCCGTAACTAGCCCTTTCACAGATACGCAGTATTTT
size: .; D: .; J: TRBJ2-1; V: TRBV4-3; length: 14; CDR3: CASSQDPAPDEQFF; DNA: TGCGCCAGCAGCCAAGATCCCGCCCCCGATGAGCAGTTCTTC
size: few; D: .; J: TRBJ2-5; V: TRBV20-1; length: 10; CDR3: CSARYETQYF; DNA: TGCAGTGCTCGCTACGAGACCCAGTACTTC
size: .; D: TRBD2; J: TRBJ2-3; V: TRBV5-1; length: 16; CDR3: CASSSRAAGDTDTQYF; DNA: TGCGCCAGCAGCTCCAGGGCAGCGGGGGACACAGATACGCAGTATTTT
size: few; D: .; J: TRBJ1-1; V: TRBV20-1; length: 13; CDR3: CSAVPGSPTEAFF; DNA: TGCAGTGCTGTTCCAGGGTCTCCCACTGAAGCTTTCTTT